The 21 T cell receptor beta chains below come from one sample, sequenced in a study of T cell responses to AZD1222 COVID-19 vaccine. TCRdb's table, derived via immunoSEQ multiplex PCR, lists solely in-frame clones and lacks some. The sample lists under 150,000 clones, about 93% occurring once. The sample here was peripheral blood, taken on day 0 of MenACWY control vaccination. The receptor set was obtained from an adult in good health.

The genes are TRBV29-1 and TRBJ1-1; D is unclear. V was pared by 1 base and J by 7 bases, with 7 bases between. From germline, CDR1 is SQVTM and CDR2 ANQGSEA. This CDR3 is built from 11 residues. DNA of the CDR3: TGCAGCGTTGAAGTCGGCAGTGAAGCTTTCTTT. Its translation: CSVEVGSEAFF.

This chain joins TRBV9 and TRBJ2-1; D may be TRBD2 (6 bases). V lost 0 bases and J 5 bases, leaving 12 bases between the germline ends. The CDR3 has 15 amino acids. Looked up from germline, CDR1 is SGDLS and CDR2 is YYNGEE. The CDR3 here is CASSVVGRGHNEQFF. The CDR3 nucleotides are TGTGCCAGCAGCGTAGTCGGGAGAGGTCACAATGAGCAGTTCTTC.

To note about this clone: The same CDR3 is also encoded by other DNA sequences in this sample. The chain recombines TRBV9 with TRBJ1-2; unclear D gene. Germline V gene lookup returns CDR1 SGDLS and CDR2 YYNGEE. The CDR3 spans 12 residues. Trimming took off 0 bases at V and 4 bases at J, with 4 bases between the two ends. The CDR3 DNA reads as TGTGCCAGCAGCGTAGATGGCTATGGCTACACCTTC. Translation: CASSVDGYGYTF.

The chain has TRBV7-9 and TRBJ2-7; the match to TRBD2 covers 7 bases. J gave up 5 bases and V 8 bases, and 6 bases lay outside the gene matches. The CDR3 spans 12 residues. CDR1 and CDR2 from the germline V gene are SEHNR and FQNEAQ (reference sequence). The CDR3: CASEGAGDEQYF. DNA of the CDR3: TGTGCCAGCGAAGGGGCGGGGGACGAGCAGTACTTC.

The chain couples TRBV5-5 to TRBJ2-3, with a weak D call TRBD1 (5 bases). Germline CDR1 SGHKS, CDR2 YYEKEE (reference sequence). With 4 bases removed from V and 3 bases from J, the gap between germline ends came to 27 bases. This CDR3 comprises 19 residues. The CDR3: CASSPSRREEGQRTDTQYF. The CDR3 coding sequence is TGTGCCAGCAGCCCCTCGCGCAGGGAAGAAGGCCAGAGAACAGATACGCAGTATTTT.

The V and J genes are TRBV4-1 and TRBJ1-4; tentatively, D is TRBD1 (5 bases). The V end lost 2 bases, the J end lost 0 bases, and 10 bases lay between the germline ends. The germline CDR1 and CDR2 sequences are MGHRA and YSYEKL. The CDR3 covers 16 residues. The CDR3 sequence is CASSQPGRTTNEKLFF. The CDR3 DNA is TGCGCCAGCAGCCAACCGGGACGGACAACTAATGAAAAACTGTTTTTT.

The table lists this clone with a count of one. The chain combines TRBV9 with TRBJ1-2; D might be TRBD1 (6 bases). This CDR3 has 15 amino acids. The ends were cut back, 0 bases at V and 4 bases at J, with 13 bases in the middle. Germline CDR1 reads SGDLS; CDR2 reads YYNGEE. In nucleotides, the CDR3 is TGTGCCAGCAGCGTAGAGCTAGGGGGGGGCTATGGCTACACCTTC. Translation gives CASSVELGGGYGYTF.

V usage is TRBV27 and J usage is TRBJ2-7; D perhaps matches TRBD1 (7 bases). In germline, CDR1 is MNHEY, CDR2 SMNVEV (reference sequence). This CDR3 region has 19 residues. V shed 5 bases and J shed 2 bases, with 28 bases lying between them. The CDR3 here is CASSPEGDRAKLVAYEQYF. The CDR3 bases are TGTGCCAGCAGTCCGGAGGGAGACAGGGCGAAGCTGGTGGCCTACGAGCAGTACTTC.

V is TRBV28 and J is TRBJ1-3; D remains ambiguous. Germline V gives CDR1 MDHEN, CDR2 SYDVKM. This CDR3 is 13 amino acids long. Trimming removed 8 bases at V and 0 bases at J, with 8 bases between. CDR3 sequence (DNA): TGTGCCAGCCATTCGAGCTCTGGAAACACCATATATTTT. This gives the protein CASHSSSGNTIYF.

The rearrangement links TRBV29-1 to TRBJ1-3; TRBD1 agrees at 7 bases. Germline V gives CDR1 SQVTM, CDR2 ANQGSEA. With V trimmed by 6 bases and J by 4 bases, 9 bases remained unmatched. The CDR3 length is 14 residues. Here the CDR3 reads CSVETGSTGNTIYF. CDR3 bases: TGCAGCGTAGAGACAGGGAGTACAGGAAACACCATATATTTT.

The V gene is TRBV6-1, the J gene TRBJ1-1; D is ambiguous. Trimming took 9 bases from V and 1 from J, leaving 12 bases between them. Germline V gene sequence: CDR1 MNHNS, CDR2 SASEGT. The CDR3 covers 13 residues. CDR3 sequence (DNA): TGTGCCAGTGTAGCGGTAGCGAACACTGAAGCTTTCTTT. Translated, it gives CASVAVANTEAFF.

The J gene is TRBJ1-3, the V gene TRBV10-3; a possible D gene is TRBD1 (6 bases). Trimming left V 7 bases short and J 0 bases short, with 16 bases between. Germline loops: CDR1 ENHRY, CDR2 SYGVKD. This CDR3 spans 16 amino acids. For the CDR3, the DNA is TGTGCCATCAACCCGGTACAGGGACTCTCTGGAAACACCATATATTTT. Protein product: CAINPVQGLSGNTIYF.

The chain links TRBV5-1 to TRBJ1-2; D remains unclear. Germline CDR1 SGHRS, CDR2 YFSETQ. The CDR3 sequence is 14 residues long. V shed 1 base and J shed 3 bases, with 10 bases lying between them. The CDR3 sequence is CASSLKVEDYGYTF. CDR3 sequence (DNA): TGCGCCAGCAGCTTGAAAGTCGAAGACTATGGCTACACCTTC.

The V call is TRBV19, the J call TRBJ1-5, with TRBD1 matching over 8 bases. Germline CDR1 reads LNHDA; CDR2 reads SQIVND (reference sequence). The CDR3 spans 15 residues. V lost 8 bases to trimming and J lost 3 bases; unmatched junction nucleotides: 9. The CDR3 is CASLTTDRANQPQHF. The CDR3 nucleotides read TGTGCCAGTCTAACCACGGACAGGGCCAATCAGCCCCAGCATTTT.

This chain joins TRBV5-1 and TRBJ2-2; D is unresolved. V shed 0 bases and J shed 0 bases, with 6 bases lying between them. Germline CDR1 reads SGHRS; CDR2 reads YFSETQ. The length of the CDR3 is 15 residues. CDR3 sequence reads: CASSLGQTNTGELFF. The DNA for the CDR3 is TGCGCCAGCAGCTTGGGGCAGACGAACACCGGGGAGCTGTTTTTT.

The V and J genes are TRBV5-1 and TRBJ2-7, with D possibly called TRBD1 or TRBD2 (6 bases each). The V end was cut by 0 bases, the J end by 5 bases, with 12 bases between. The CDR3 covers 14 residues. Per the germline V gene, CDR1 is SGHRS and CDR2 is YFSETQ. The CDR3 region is CASSLGPGGHEQYF. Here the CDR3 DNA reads TGCGCCAGCAGCTTGGGACCCGGGGGCCACGAGCAGTACTTC.

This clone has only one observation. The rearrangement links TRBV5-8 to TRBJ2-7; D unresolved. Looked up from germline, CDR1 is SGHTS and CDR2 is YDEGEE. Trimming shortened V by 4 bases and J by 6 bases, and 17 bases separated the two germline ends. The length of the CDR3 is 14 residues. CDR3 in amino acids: CASSPPGGRTEQYF. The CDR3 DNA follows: TGTGCCAGCAGCCCCCCGGGCGGCCGAACCGAGCAGTACTTC.

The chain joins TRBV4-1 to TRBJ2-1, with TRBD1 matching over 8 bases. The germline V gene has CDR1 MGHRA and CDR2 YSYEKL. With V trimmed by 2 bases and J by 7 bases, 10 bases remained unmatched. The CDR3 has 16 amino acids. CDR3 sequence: CASSQFGQGERNEQFF. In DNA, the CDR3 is TGCGCCAGCAGCCAATTCGGACAGGGTGAACGGAATGAGCAGTTCTTC.

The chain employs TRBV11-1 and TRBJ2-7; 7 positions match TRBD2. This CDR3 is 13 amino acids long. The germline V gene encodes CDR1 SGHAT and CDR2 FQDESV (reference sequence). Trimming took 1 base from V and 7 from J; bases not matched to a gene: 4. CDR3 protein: CASSLDGRREQYF. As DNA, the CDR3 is TGTGCCAGCAGCTTAGACGGGAGGAGGGAGCAGTACTTC.

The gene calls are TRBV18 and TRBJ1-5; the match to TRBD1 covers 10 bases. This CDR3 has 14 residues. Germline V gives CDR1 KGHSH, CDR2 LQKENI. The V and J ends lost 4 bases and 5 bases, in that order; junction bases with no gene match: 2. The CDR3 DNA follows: TGTGCCAGCTCACACGGGACAGGGGATCAGCCCCAGCATTTT. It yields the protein CASSHGTGDQPQHF.

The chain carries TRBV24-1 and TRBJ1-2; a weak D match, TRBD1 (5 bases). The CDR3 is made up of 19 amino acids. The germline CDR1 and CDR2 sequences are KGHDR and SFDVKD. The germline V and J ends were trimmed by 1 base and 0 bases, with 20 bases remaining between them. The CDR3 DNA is TGTGCCACCAGTGATTTCCTATTAAAACACAGGCCAACTAACTATGGCTACACCTTC. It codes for CATSDFLLKHRPTNYGYTF.